Shown below are 26 T cell receptor beta chains from a single sample sequenced in a study of blood T cell repertoires in COVID-19. The protocol was immunoSEQ multiplex PCR, while the TCRdb copy is restricted to in-frame clones and leaves out a portion. The sample consists of fewer than 150,000 clones, just over 85% of them appearing once. The sequencing input was peripheral blood. These receptors were obtained from a woman in her forties or fifties with active or convalescent COVID-19.

The chain carries TRBV4-2 and TRBJ2-3, with 10 bases that match TRBD2. The germline V gene encodes CDR1 LGHNA and CDR2 YNFKEQ. The V and J ends lost 1 base and 1 base, in that order; junction bases with no gene match: 2. The CDR3 loop spans 16 amino acids. CDR3 protein: CASSQVAGGRTDTQYF. CDR3 in DNA: TGTGCCAGCAGCCAAGTAGCGGGAGGACGCACAGATACGCAGTATTTT.

This chain links TRBV27 with TRBJ2-3; 7 bases fit TRBD1. The germline gives CDR1 MNHEY, CDR2 SMNVEV (reference sequence). The CDR3 covers 14 residues. J was trimmed by 1 base and V by 6 bases; bases with no gene match: 4. CDR3 sequence (DNA): TGTGCCAGCAGAACAGGGGATGGCACAGATACGCAGTATTTT. Residues: CASRTGDGTDTQYF.

This chain uses TRBV30 with TRBJ2-5, with a possible D match to TRBD2 (6 bases). The CDR3 consists of 15 residues. The V and J ends lost 0 bases and 2 bases respectively, with 13 bases between them. Per germline, CDR1 GTSNPN and CDR2 SVGIG (reference sequence). The CDR3: CAWSVGSGGQETQYF. In nucleotides, the CDR3 is TGTGCCTGGAGTGTCGGTAGCGGAGGGCAAGAGACCCAGTACTTC.

This clone came up once. V is TRBV15 and J is TRBJ2-3; 7 bases align to TRBD2. The CDR3 has 16 amino acids. Germline CDR1 LNHNV, CDR2 YYDKDF (reference sequence). V gave up 2 bases and J gave up 4 bases; unmatched junction bases: 9. CDR3 nucleotide sequence: TGTGCCACCAGCAGACCGAGCGGGATCGGCGCAGATACGCAGTATTTT. As protein: CATSRPSGIGADTQYF.

V is TRBV7-2 and J is TRBJ2-5; D is uncertain. This CDR3 is 12 amino acids long. The germline V and J ends were trimmed by 4 bases and 5 bases, with 8 bases remaining between them. CDR1 and CDR2 from the germline V gene are SGHTA and FQGNSA. The CDR3 bases are TGTGCCAGCAGCTCAACTTTGGAGACCCAGTACTTC. This translates into CASSSTLETQYF.

The chain has TRBV24-1 and TRBJ2-3; weak D call: TRBD2 (6 bases). This CDR3 is built from 17 residues. V was shortened by 7 bases and J by 0 bases, with 19 bases between the two germline ends. Germline V gene data show CDR1 as KGHDR and CDR2 as SFDVKD. The CDR3 bases are TGTGCCACCAGATCCGCCGCGGAGGGGACGAGCACAGATACGCAGTATTTT. Its translation: CATRSAAEGTSTDTQYF.

The gene calls are TRBV4-3 and TRBJ2-1; the match to TRBD2 covers 9 bases. The germline CDR1 and CDR2 sequences are LGHNA and YSLEER. With 5 bases clipped from V and 6 bases from J, the junction kept 2 bases outside the gene matches. The CDR3 extends over 13 amino acids. DNA for the CDR3: TGCGCCAGCAGCGTACTAGCGGGCAATGAGCAGTTCTTC. Protein product: CASSVLAGNEQFF.

The chain links TRBV14 to TRBJ2-5; D is unclear. The CDR3 contains 11 residues. Germline V gives CDR1 SGHDN, CDR2 FVKESK. Trimming removed 1 base from V and 5 bases from J, with 2 bases in between. CDR3 DNA: TGTGCCAGCAGCCAAGCGGAGACCCAGTACTTC. It encodes CASSQAETQYF.

The rearrangement links TRBV6-2 or TRBV6-3 to TRBJ2-1; a possible D gene is TRBD2 (6 bases). The CDR3 is made up of 14 amino acids. In germline, CDR1 is MNHEY, CDR2 SVGEGT. V lost 6 bases and J lost 8, with 17 bases in between. The CDR3 nucleotides are TGTGCCAGCAGCCGAGGACTACCTTGGGATGAGCAGTTCTTC. Translation gives CASSRGLPWDEQFF.

J is TRBJ2-2 and V is TRBV12-5; maybe TRBD2 (6 bases). CDR3 length: 13 amino acids. The V gene's germline CDR1 is LGHNT and CDR2 FRNRAP. V was pared by 1 base and J by 7 bases, with 7 bases between. In DNA form, the CDR3 reads TGTGCTAGTGGTTTGGGGGGGGTCGGGGAGCTGTTTTTT. Its translation is CASGLGGVGELFF.

The DNA for the CDR3 is TGTGCCAGCAGTTCTGGTCCTAGGAGCACCTACGAGCAGTACTTC. This gives the protein CASSSGPRSTYEQYF. The chain couples TRBV28 to TRBJ2-7; D unresolved. CDR1 MDHEN and CDR2 SYDVKM come from the germline V gene. CDR3 length equals 15 residues. V lost 4 bases and J 2 bases, leaving 15 bases between the germline ends.

The gene calls are TRBV28 and TRBJ1-2; 9 nucleotides match TRBD1. Trimming removed 7 bases from V and 4 bases from J; junction bases left unmatched: 7. This CDR3 has 14 residues. Germline V CDR1 and CDR2: MDHEN, SYDVKM. The CDR3 nucleotides are TGTGCCAGCACGGACACAGGGGGCTCCTATGGCTACACCTTC. Protein: CASTDTGGSYGYTF.

The CDR3, as DNA: TGTGCCAGCCTCCAGGGGTCGGCGGGAGACCCCTACGAGCAGTACTTC. Its protein product is CASLQGSAGDPYEQYF. This chain links TRBV7-9 with TRBJ2-7, with D possibly being TRBD2 (7 bases). The length of the CDR3 is 16 residues. V gave up 8 bases and J gave up 2 bases, with 22 bases separating them. Germline lookup yields CDR1 SEHNR and CDR2 FQNEAQ (reference sequence).

The V call is TRBV23-1, the J call TRBJ1-2; 11 nucleotides line up with TRBD1. TRBV23-1 carries the ORF label, with uncertain function. This CDR3 region has 16 residues. V was clipped by 9 bases and J by 7 bases; unmatched bases: 16. The CDR3 DNA reads as TGCGCCAGAGACCTCCCCCGGACAGGGGGCAAGTGTGGCTACACCTTC. Translating it yields CARDLPRTGGKCGYTF.

The V gene is TRBV7-2, the J gene TRBJ2-1, with 7 bases that match TRBD2. V lost 2 bases and J lost 5; bases outside the gene matches: 6. This CDR3 is 15 amino acids long. CDR1 and CDR2 (germline): SGHTA, FQGNSA. For the CDR3, the DNA is TGTGCCAGCAGCTTATGGGTCGGGAGGAACAATGAGCAGTTCTTC. Its translation is CASSLWVGRNNEQFF.

This chain joins TRBV23-1 and TRBJ1-5; 7 positions agree with TRBD1. TRBV23-1 is designated an ORF whose function remains uncertain. With 4 bases clipped from V and 7 bases from J, the junction kept 7 bases outside the gene matches. The length of the CDR3 is 14 residues. This chain's CDR3 is CASSRRQDRQPQHF. The CDR3 nucleotides are TGCGCCAGCAGTCGGAGACAGGACAGGCAGCCCCAGCATTTT.

The rearrangement links TRBV12-5 to TRBJ2-3, with D possibly matching TRBD1 (5 bases). Germline V gene data show CDR1 as LGHNT and CDR2 as FRNRAP. The CDR3 length is 12 residues. V shed 4 bases and J shed 7 bases, with 9 bases lying between them. The CDR3 DNA reads TGTGCTAGTGGTTCCAGGGTCCATACGCAGTATTTT. Protein: CASGSRVHTQYF.

The rearrangement joins TRBV6-2 or TRBV6-3 to TRBJ2-1; D remains unclear. The CDR3 runs to 16 residues. Germline CDR1 MNHEY, CDR2 SVGEGT. Trimming took 4 bases from V and 5 from J, leaving 18 bases between them. For the CDR3, the DNA is TGTGCCAGCAGTTCGTTCGACTCCACCCATCACAATGAGCAGTTCTTC. Its protein product is CASSSFDSTHHNEQFF.

The V gene is TRBV7-9, the J gene TRBJ2-7; D might be TRBD1 (5 bases). CDR3 length equals 12 residues. Trimming removed 4 bases at V and 5 bases at J, with 9 bases between. CDR1 and CDR2 (germline): SEHNR, FQNEAQ (reference sequence). The CDR3 protein is CASSWGPDEQYF. DNA of the CDR3: TGTGCCAGCAGCTGGGGCCCGGACGAGCAGTACTTC.

The chain recombines TRBV5-6 with TRBJ2-2, with D possibly matching TRBD1 (5 bases). V lost 4 bases and J 1 base, leaving 11 bases between the germline ends. The CDR3 runs 15 residues. Germline CDR1 reads SGHDT; CDR2 reads YYEEEE. In DNA, the CDR3 is TGTGCCAGCAGCGCCGACAGTGAGAACACCGGGGAGCTGTTTTTT. Protein: CASSADSENTGELFF.

This rearrangement joins TRBV7-9 to TRBJ1-4; 10 bases are a match to TRBD1. The CDR3 runs 15 residues. The V segment lost 5 bases and the J segment 6 bases; nucleotides outside the gene matches: 6. Germline V gene data show CDR1 as SEHNR and CDR2 as FQNEAQ (reference sequence). In nucleotides, the CDR3 is TGTGCCAGCAGCCCCGATGGGACAGGGGATGAAAAACTGTTTTTT. It encodes CASSPDGTGDEKLFF.

This sequence joins TRBV2 and TRBJ1-5; TRBD1 is a possible D gene (5 bases). This CDR3 comprises 15 residues. Germline values: CDR1 SNHLY, CDR2 FYNNEI. The ends were cut back, 7 bases at V and 1 base at J, with 14 bases in the middle. The CDR3 here is CASNGQGRSNQPQHF. The CDR3 bases are TGTGCCAGCAACGGGCAGGGTCGCAGCAATCAGCCCCAGCATTTT.

This chain joins TRBV28 and TRBJ2-7; 7 bases match TRBD2. CDR1 and CDR2 (germline): MDHEN, SYDVKM. J gave up 1 base and V 8 bases, and 14 bases lay outside the gene matches. The CDR3 is made up of 16 amino acids. The CDR3 sequence: CASPPPMGGRSYEQYF. The CDR3 DNA follows: TGTGCCAGCCCCCCTCCGATGGGCGGGAGATCCTACGAGCAGTACTTC.

The chain joins TRBV7-2 to TRBJ2-7; 8 bases agree with TRBD2. V lost 3 bases, J lost 3 bases, and 13 bases stayed unmatched. The germline V gene has CDR1 SGHTA and CDR2 FQGNSA. The CDR3 totals 17 residues. Written as DNA, the CDR3 is TGTGCCAGCAGCTTGGAGACCGGGACTAGTTTTTTCTACGAGCAGTACTTC. Its translation: CASSLETGTSFFYEQYF.

The sample holds a few counts of this clone. The chain joins TRBV19 to TRBJ2-2; D may be TRBD2 (6 bases). Trimming cost V 3 bases and J 7 bases, with 12 bases left between them. CDR1 is LNHDA, CDR2 SQIVND, per germline (reference sequence). The CDR3 runs to 14 residues. The CDR3 sequence: CASSIGLASGELFF. DNA for the CDR3: TGTGCCAGTAGTATCGGGCTAGCGAGCGGGGAGCTGTTTTTT.

This rearrangement joins TRBV2 to TRBJ2-3, with 11 bases aligning to TRBD2. The CDR3 runs to 15 residues. The V and J ends lost 8 bases and 6 bases, in that order; junction bases with no gene match: 10. From germline, CDR1 is SNHLY and CDR2 FYNNEI. The CDR3: CASARASGRTDTQYF. CDR3 nucleotides: TGTGCCAGCGCCAGGGCTAGCGGGAGGACGGATACGCAGTATTTT. Complete variable domain (other parts from reference TRBV2 and TRBJ2-3): EPEVTQTPSHQVTQMGQEVILRCVPISNHLYFYWYRQILGQKVEFLVSFYNNEISEKSEIFDDQFSVERPDGSNFTLKIRSTKLEDSAMYFCASARASGRTDTQYFGPGTRLTVL.